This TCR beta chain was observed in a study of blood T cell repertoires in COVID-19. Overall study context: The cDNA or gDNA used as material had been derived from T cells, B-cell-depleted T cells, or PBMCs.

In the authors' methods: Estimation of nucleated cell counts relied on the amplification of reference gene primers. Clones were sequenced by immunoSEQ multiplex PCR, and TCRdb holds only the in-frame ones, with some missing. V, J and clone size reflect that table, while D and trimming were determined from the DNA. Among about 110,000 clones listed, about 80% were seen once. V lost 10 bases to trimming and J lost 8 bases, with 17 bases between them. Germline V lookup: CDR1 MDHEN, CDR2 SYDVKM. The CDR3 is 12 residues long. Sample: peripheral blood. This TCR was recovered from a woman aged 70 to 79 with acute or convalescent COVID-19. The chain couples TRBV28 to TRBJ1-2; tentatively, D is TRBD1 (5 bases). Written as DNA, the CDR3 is TGTGCCACCGTCCTCCTTGGGGGGGGCTACACCTTC. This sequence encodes CATVLLGGGYTF.